The 29 T cell receptor beta chains reported below all come from one sample, sequenced in a study of shared clonotypes between healthy human individuals. Data came from immunoSEQ multiplex PCR; TCRdb stores just in-frame clones and leaves some out. Here the sample spans 2 million or so clones, 85% to 95% being singletons. What was sequenced was naive CD4+ T cells sorted from blood. Subset indicated: CD45RA+ positively selected. The receptors stem from a young man in good health.

This clone was recorded once. This sequence joins TRBV10-3 and TRBJ1-2; possible D gene TRBD1, 5 bases. V was shortened by 11 bases and J by 3 bases, with 19 bases between the two germline ends. Looked up from germline, CDR1 is ENHRY and CDR2 is SYGVKD. This CDR3 has 14 amino acids. For the CDR3, the DNA is TGTGCCTCCCAACGCGACGGGGGGTACTATGGCTACACCTTC. Amino acid sequence: CASQRDGGYYGYTF.

This chain joins TRBV7-2 and TRBJ2-3, with 14 positions matching TRBD2. The CDR3 extends over 14 amino acids. After removal of 4 bases from V and 8 bases from J, the junction contained 2 bases not matched to a gene. In germline, CDR1 is SGHTA, CDR2 FQGNSA. The CDR3 bases are TGTGCCAGCAGCTATGGGACTAGCGGGAGTACGCAGTATTTT. Translation: CASSYGTSGSTQYF.

This chain links TRBV7-3 with TRBJ2-1; 7 nucleotides align to TRBD1. Unmatched junction bases numbered 1, after V lost 0 bases and J lost 2 bases. Germline loops: CDR1 SGHTA, CDR2 FQGTGA. The CDR3 is 15 amino acids. The CDR3 protein is CASSLTGGTYNEQFF. In DNA, the CDR3 is TGTGCCAGCAGCTTAACAGGGGGCACCTACAATGAGCAGTTCTTC.

The gene calls are TRBV30 and TRBJ2-5; 12 positions agree with TRBD2. Germline CDR1 and CDR2: GTSNPN and SVGIG (reference sequence). This CDR3 has 18 residues. Trimming cost V 0 bases and J 1 base; bases outside gene matches: 9. In DNA form, the CDR3 reads TGTGCCTGGAGTGTACTGAGAACTAGCGGGGGGACCCAAGAGACCCAGTACTTC. It is translated as CAWSVLRTSGGTQETQYF.

The sample holds one count of this clone. This rearrangement joins TRBV5-4 to TRBJ2-7; 8 bases align to TRBD2. Germline values: CDR1 SGHNT, CDR2 YYREEE (reference sequence). The CDR3 is 16 residues long. V dropped 0 bases and J dropped 5; count of bases not matched to a gene: 10. CDR3 DNA: TGTGCCAGCAGCTTGGCTGGTCGGGGGGGCCGGGACGAGCAGTACTTC. Its protein product is CASSLAGRGGRDEQYF.

The chain employs TRBV6-1 and TRBJ1-5, with D hard to call. CDR3 length: 15 amino acids. Germline assignment: CDR1 MNHNS and CDR2 SASEGT. V lost 2 bases to trimming and J lost 9 bases, with 17 bases between them. Written as DNA, the CDR3 is TGTGCCAGCAGTGAAATGGCGGGAGTGGGATCGCCCCAGCATTTT. This gives the protein CASSEMAGVGSPQHF.

Concerning this clone: Other DNA sequences in the same sample also yield this CDR3. The chain links TRBV7-2 to TRBJ2-1; 9 nucleotides line up with TRBD1. Germline trimming cut 5 bases from V and 2 bases from J; bases unmatched to any gene: 4. The germline CDR1 and CDR2 sequences are SGHTA and FQGNSA. This CDR3 comprises 15 residues. The CDR3 DNA sequence: TGTGCCAGCAGCCCGGACAGGGGAACCTACAATGAGCAGTTCTTC. It translates to CASSPDRGTYNEQFF.

This CDR3 reads CASSPPGRGTYEQYF. CDR3 sequence (DNA): TGTGCCAGCTCACCACCGGGGCGGGGAACCTACGAGCAGTACTTC. This rearrangement joins TRBV18 to TRBJ2-7; the D gene is possibly TRBD2 (6 bases). The CDR3 length is 15 residues. Between the trimmed V and J ends, which lost 0 bases and 2 bases, there was a span of 11 bases. CDR1 and CDR2 (germline): KGHSH, LQKENI.

This rearrangement joins TRBV18 to TRBJ2-2; 10 positions agree with TRBD1. The CDR3 extends over 15 amino acids. The germline CDR1 and CDR2 sequences are KGHSH and LQKENI. V lost 8 bases and J lost 3; bases outside the gene matches: 6. The CDR3 sequence: CASGRDRGDTGELFF. The CDR3 coding sequence is TGTGCCAGCGGCCGGGACAGGGGCGACACCGGGGAGCTGTTTTTT.

V usage is TRBV30 and J usage is TRBJ1-1; the D gene is possibly TRBD1 (5 bases). Trimming left V 2 bases short and J 0 bases short, with 19 bases between. Germline V gene lookup returns CDR1 GTSNPN and CDR2 SVGIG (reference sequence). This CDR3 has 17 amino acids. CDR3 protein: CAWSPSMGPILNTEAFF. The CDR3, as DNA: TGTGCCTGGAGTCCTTCGATGGGGCCTATCCTGAACACTGAAGCTTTCTTT. The full variable domain, its missing parts supplied by reference TRBV30 and TRBJ1-1, is SQTIHQWPATLVQPVGSPLSLECTVEGTSNPNLYWYRQAAGRGLQLLFYSVGIGQISSEVPQNLSASRPQDRQFILSSKKLLLSDSGFYLCAWSPSMGPILNTEAFFGQGTRLTVV.

The chain combines TRBV28 with TRBJ2-1, with 9 nucleotides matching TRBD2. V was clipped by 4 bases and J by 10 bases; unmatched bases: 17. The CDR3 runs 17 residues. Germline values: CDR1 MDHEN, CDR2 SYDVKM. The CDR3 is CASSSARLAVGAREQFF. Written as DNA, the CDR3 is TGTGCCAGCAGTTCAGCCCGACTAGCGGTGGGGGCAAGGGAGCAGTTCTTC.

This chain joins TRBV9 and TRBJ1-6; no definite D call. CDR1 and CDR2 from the germline V gene are SGDLS and YYNGEE. This CDR3 spans 13 amino acids. Trimming left V 0 bases short and J 7 bases short, with 5 bases between. Here the CDR3 DNA reads TGTGCCAGCAGCGTAGTCGGGAATTCACCCCTCCACTTT. This gives the protein CASSVVGNSPLHF.

The rearrangement uses TRBV10-3 and TRBJ2-1, with TRBD2 identical over 7 bases. Germline V CDR1 and CDR2: ENHRY, SYGVKD. The CDR3 has 16 residues. Trimming cost V 3 bases and J 3 bases; bases outside gene matches: 8. Here the CDR3 reads CAISEANAGDYNEQFF. In nucleotides, the CDR3 is TGTGCCATCAGTGAAGCCAATGCGGGAGACTACAATGAGCAGTTCTTC.

Comments on this clone: At one end the junction does not follow the germline gene, possibly because of a read error. The V gene is TRBV7-7, the J gene TRBJ2-7; either TRBD1 or TRBD2 may fit D (5 bases each). Germline loops: CDR1 SSHAT, CDR2 FNYEAQ (reference sequence). There are 15 residues in the CDR3. The CDR3 loop is CASSLDEGPTYEQYF. Here the CDR3 DNA reads TGTGCTAGCAGCTTAGACGAGGGGCCGACCTACGAGCAGTACTTC.

The chain couples TRBV28 to TRBJ1-5, with D possibly matching TRBD1 (5 bases). Germline CDR1 and CDR2: MDHEN and SYDVKM. Trimming took 5 bases from V and 2 from J, leaving 16 bases between them. The CDR3 runs to 16 residues. As DNA, the CDR3 is TGTGCCAGCAGTAGTCACAGGAGTAGCCGCAATCAGCCCCAGCATTTT. Protein: CASSSHRSSRNQPQHF.

The J gene is TRBJ1-2, the V gene TRBV18; D uncertain. The germline V and J ends were trimmed by 6 bases and 6 bases, with 14 bases remaining between them. CDR3 length: 13 amino acids. Germline assignment: CDR1 KGHSH and CDR2 LQKENI. The CDR3 DNA reads as TGTGCCAGCTCCTCGGGATCCCCCGATGGCTACACCTTC. Its translation: CASSSGSPDGYTF.

This clone has only one observation. This chain connects TRBV7-8 to TRBJ1-6, with a tentative D call TRBD1 (5 bases). Germline assignment: CDR1 SGHVS and CDR2 FQNEAQ. This CDR3 comprises 15 residues. The ends were cut back, 1 base at V and 10 bases at J, with 14 bases in the middle. The CDR3 loop is CASSLEAGLGSPLHF. As DNA, the CDR3 is TGTGCCAGCAGCTTAGAGGCAGGGCTAGGGTCACCCCTCCACTTT.

This clone has just a few counts. A read error may explain this, as a much larger clone is one base away. The chain employs TRBV4-1 and TRBJ1-1, with D hard to call. V was clipped by 5 bases and J by 1 base, with 2 bases between them. The CDR3 is 11 amino acids. Germline V lookup: CDR1 MGHRA, CDR2 YSYEKL. The CDR3 reads CASSKNTEAFF. The CDR3 coding sequence is TGCGCCAGCAGCAAGAACACTGAAGCTTTCTTT.

This clone was found once. This chain connects TRBV19 to TRBJ2-1; D is tentatively TRBD1 or TRBD2 (5 bases each). CDR1 is LNHDA and CDR2 is SQIVND in the germline V gene (reference sequence). The length of the CDR3 is 12 residues. Trimming stripped 3 bases from V and 8 bases from J, with 8 bases between. The CDR3 DNA sequence: TGTGCCAGTAGTATGGGGGTCCATGAGCAGTTCTTC. Its translation is CASSMGVHEQFF.

On this clone: This sample includes further DNA sequences coding for the same CDR3. The chain uses TRBV5-1 and TRBJ2-1, with D possibly being TRBD2 (6 bases). The V and J ends lost 0 bases and 3 bases respectively, with 10 bases between them. CDR3 size: 15 residues. Germline-derived CDR1 and CDR2 are SGHRS and YFSETQ. The chain's CDR3 is CASSLGPGDYNEQFF. The CDR3 nucleotides read TGCGCCAGCAGCTTGGGACCGGGAGACTACAATGAGCAGTTCTTC.

This clone was recorded only once. The gene calls are TRBV11-2 and TRBJ2-3, with 8 bases matching TRBD1. The CDR3 totals 14 residues. CDR1 SGHAT and CDR2 FQNNGV come from the germline V gene. V was clipped by 11 bases and J by 0 bases; unmatched bases: 7. Written as DNA, the CDR3 is TGTGCCGGCGGGACAGGACATAGCACAGATACGCAGTATTTT. Amino acid sequence: CAGGTGHSTDTQYF. Drawing the rest from reference TRBV11-2 and TRBJ2-3, the complete variable domain is EAGVAQSPRYKIIEKRQSVAFWCNPISGHATLYWYQQILGQGPKLLIQFQNNGVVDDSQLPKDRFSAERLKGVDSTLKIQPAKLEDSAVYLCAGGTGHSTDTQYFGPGTRLTVL.

CDR3 amino acids: CASQGQRNYNEQFF. In nucleotides, the CDR3 is TGTGCCAGCCAAGGACAGAGGAATTACAATGAGCAGTTCTTC. V is TRBV18 and J is TRBJ2-1; possible D gene TRBD1, 6 bases. This CDR3 region has 14 residues. Germline lookup yields CDR1 KGHSH and CDR2 LQKENI. V dropped 8 bases and J dropped 4 bases, with 15 bases sitting between them.

The chain recombines TRBV18 with TRBJ2-7; D might be TRBD2 (6 bases). Germline loops: CDR1 KGHSH, CDR2 LQKENI. V was trimmed by 5 bases and J by 2 bases, leaving 13 bases between them. The CDR3 consists of 14 residues. CDR3 sequence reads: CASSIGRGAYEQYF. The CDR3 coding sequence is TGTGCCAGCTCAATTGGGCGGGGTGCCTACGAGCAGTACTTC.

The rearrangement links TRBV4-3 to TRBJ1-5; 7 nucleotides align to TRBD1. Germline CDR1 LGHNA, CDR2 YSLEER. The ends lost 0 bases at V and 7 bases at J; junction bases unmatched: 9. The CDR3 consists of 16 residues. The CDR3 loop reads CASSQDERGLGQPQHF. The CDR3 coding sequence is TGCGCCAGCAGCCAAGATGAAAGGGGGCTAGGGCAGCCCCAGCATTTT.

About this clone itself: At one end the junction does not follow the germline gene, possibly because of a read error. The CDR3 region is CTSSSAYEQYF. The CDR3 region has the DNA TGCACCAGCAGCTCGGCCTACGAGCAGTACTTC. The chain carries TRBV5-1 and TRBJ2-7; no definite D call. Germline CDR1 is SGHRS and CDR2 is YFSETQ. The CDR3 contains 11 residues.

The DNA of the CDR3 is TGTGCCAGCAGCCGCGAGACAGGGAACACTGAAGCTTTCTTT. Translating gives CASSRETGNTEAFF. This chain connects TRBV5-4 to TRBJ1-1; D is possibly TRBD1 (6 bases). Between the trimmed V and J ends, which lost 4 bases and 1 base, there was a span of 11 bases. The germline CDR1 and CDR2 sequences are SGHNT and YYREEE (reference sequence). This CDR3 is built from 14 residues.

The chain has TRBV19 and TRBJ1-2; D is possibly TRBD1 (5 bases). CDR1 and CDR2 (germline): LNHDA, SQIVND (reference sequence). The CDR3 sequence is 17 residues long. V gave up 7 bases and J gave up 8 bases, with 29 bases separating them. CDR3 coding DNA: TGTGCCAGTACTTCCTTTGAGTTAGGGGAGAGCGCTATGGGCTACACCTTC. Translation gives CASTSFELGESAMGYTF.

This chain uses TRBV6-1 with TRBJ2-3; TRBD1 matches at 8 bases. The CDR3 has 15 amino acids. The V and J ends lost 4 bases and 0 bases, in that order; junction bases with no gene match: 3. From germline, CDR1 is MNHNS and CDR2 SASEGT. The CDR3 DNA follows: TGTGCCAGCAGTGTCAGGGGGCGAAGCACAGATACGCAGTATTTT. Residues: CASSVRGRSTDTQYF.

The chain joins TRBV6-5 to TRBJ2-1; D gene unclear. CDR1 is MNHEY and CDR2 is SVGAGI in the germline V gene. This CDR3 is built from 13 residues. V shed 2 bases and J shed 6 bases, with 8 bases lying between them. The CDR3 protein is CASSYQLGNEQFF. CDR3 coding DNA: TGTGCCAGCAGTTACCAGTTGGGCAATGAGCAGTTCTTC.